The entry that follows covers one T cell receptor beta chain sequence. The antigen is not known. The data derive from a study of long-term antiretroviral therapy in people with HIV. Whole-study context: It was about a decade after the earliest samples that the 2015 immediate-ART recommendation appeared. Study-level results: Against controls, HIV repertoires showed narrower ranges of CDR3 length.

Run at survey level, the immunoSEQ assay was version v3.0. The study targeted roughly 35,000-50,000 T-cell genomes per sample in sequencing. Here immunoSEQ multiplex PCR was the method, and the copy in TCRdb shows in-frame clones only, minus some. This repertoire shows 25,000 to 35,000 clones, roughly 83% found once; its top ten account for approximately 10%. At least one PBMC sample before ART and at least two after were required. Trimming stripped 0 bases from V and 4 bases from J, with 13 bases between. The CDR3 runs to 17 residues. The germline CDR1 and CDR2 sequences are SEHNR and FQNEAQ (reference sequence).

The receptor's source is a man aged 25 to 40 with HIV. V gene TRBV7-9 combines with J gene TRBJ1-6; possibly TRBD1 for D (5 bases). The sequenced sample was unsorted PBMCs, obtained almost 2.9 years after starting antiretroviral therapy. This CDR3 is CASSLAGGVAYNSPLHF. The CDR3 DNA follows: TGTGCCAGCAGCTTAGCTGGGGGGGTGGCTTATAATTCACCCCTCCACTTT.